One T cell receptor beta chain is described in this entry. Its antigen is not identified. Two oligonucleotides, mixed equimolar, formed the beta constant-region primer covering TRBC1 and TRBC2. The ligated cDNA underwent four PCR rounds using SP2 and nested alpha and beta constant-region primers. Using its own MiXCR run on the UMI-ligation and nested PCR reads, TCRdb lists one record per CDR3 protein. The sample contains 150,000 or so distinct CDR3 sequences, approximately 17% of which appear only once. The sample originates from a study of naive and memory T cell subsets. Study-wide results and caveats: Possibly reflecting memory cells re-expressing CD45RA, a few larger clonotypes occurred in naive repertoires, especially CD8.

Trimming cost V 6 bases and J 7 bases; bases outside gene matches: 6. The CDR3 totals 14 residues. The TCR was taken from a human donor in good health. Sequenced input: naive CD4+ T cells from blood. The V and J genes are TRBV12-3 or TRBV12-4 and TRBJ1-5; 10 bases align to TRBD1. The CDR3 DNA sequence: TGTGCCAGCAGCCGGACAGGGGGAGACCAGCCCCAGCATTTT. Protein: CASSRTGGDQPQHF.